One sample yielded the 5 T cell receptor beta chains listed below, sequenced in a study of blood T cell repertoires in COVID-19. The protocol was immunoSEQ multiplex PCR, while the TCRdb copy is restricted to in-frame clones and leaves out a portion. There are approximately 35,000 clones in the sample; about four fifths occur only once, and around 40% lies in the top ten. Sequenced input: peripheral blood. These receptors were collected from a man aged 80 or over with acute or convalescent COVID-19.

This clone is a singleton in its sample. The chain recombines TRBV24-1 with TRBJ2-4, with TRBD1 matching over 8 bases. The CDR3 has 13 amino acids. Germline trimming cut 9 bases from V and 5 bases from J; bases unmatched to any gene: 5. Germline V gives CDR1 KGHDR, CDR2 SFDVKD. The CDR3 protein is CATQGAGENIQYF. CDR3 sequence (DNA): TGTGCCACCCAGGGGGCTGGGGAAAACATTCAGTACTTC.

The J gene is TRBJ2-2, the V gene TRBV24-1; a possible D gene is TRBD1 (6 bases). Trimming took 7 bases from V and 8 from J, leaving 19 bases between them. The CDR3 extends over 15 amino acids. Germline assignment: CDR1 KGHDR and CDR2 SFDVKD. The chain's CDR3 is CATSAGDTFSGELFF. CDR3 coding DNA: TGTGCCACCAGCGCTGGGGACACTTTTTCTGGGGAGCTGTTTTTT.

CDR3 protein: CASSIESGGYEQYF. The CDR3 DNA sequence: TGTGCCAGTAGTATAGAATCAGGGGGCTACGAGCAGTACTTC. J is TRBJ2-7 and V is TRBV19, with 7 bases fitting TRBD1. Germline V gene lookup returns CDR1 LNHDA and CDR2 SQIVND (reference sequence). Unmatched junction bases numbered 2, after V lost 0 bases and J lost 3 bases. CDR3 length: 14 residues.

The chain couples TRBV18 to TRBJ1-5; weak D call: TRBD1 (5 bases). Germline values: CDR1 KGHSH, CDR2 LQKENI. V gave up 0 bases and J gave up 0 bases, with 9 bases separating them. There are 16 residues in the CDR3. This chain's CDR3 is CASSPPMQGSNQPQHF. The CDR3 DNA is TGTGCCAGCTCACCACCGATGCAGGGTAGCAATCAGCCCCAGCATTTT.

This clone was detected once. J is TRBJ1-2 and V is TRBV7-9, with 9 bases identical to TRBD1. Germline V gene data show CDR1 as SEHNR and CDR2 as FQNEAQ (reference sequence). J lost 6 bases, V lost 5 bases, and 7 bases had no gene match. CDR3 length equals 14 residues. The CDR3 spells CASSNRDRADGYTF. CDR3 in DNA: TGTGCCAGCAGCAACCGGGACAGGGCAGATGGCTACACCTTC.